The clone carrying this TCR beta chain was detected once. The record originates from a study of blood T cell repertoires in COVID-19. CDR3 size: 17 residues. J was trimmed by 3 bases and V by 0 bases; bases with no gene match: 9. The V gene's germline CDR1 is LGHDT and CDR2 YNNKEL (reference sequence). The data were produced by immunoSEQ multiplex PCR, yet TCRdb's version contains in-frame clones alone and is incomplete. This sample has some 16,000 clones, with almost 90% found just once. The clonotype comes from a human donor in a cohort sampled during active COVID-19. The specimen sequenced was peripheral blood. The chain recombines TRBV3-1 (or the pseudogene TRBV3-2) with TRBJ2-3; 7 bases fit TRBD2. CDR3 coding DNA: TGTGCCAGCAGCCAAGACCCCGCGGGAGTGGGGACAGATACGCAGTATTTT. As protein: CASSQDPAGVGTDTQYF.